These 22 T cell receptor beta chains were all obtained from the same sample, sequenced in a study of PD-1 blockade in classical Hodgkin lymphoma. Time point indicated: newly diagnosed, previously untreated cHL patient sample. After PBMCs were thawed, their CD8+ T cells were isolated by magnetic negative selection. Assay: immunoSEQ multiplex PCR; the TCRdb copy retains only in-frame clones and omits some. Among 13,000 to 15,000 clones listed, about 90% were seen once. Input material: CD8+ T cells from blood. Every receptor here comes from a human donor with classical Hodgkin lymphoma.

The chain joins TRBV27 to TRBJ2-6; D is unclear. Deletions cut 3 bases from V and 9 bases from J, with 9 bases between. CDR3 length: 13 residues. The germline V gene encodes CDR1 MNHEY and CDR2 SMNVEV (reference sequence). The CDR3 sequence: CASSLSHYNVLTF. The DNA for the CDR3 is TGTGCCAGCAGTTTGAGCCATTACAACGTCCTGACTTTC.

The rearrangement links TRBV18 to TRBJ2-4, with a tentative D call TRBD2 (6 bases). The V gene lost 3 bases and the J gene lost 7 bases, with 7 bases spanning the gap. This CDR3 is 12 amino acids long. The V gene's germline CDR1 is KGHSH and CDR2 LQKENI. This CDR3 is CASSPGGNIQYF. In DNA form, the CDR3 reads TGTGCCAGCTCACCCGGAGGGAACATTCAGTACTTC.

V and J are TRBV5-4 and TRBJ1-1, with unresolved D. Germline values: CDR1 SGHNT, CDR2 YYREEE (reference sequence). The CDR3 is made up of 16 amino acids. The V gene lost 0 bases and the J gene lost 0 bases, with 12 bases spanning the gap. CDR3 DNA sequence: TGTGCCAGCAGCTTGGGGCAGAGAATTATGAACACTGAAGCTTTCTTT. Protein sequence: CASSLGQRIMNTEAFF.

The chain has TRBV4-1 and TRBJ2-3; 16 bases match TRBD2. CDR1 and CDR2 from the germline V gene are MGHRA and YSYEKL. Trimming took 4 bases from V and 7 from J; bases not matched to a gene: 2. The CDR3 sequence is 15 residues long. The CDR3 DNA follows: TGCGCCAGCAGCCCGGGACTAGCGGGAGGGAATACGCAGTATTTT. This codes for CASSPGLAGGNTQYF.

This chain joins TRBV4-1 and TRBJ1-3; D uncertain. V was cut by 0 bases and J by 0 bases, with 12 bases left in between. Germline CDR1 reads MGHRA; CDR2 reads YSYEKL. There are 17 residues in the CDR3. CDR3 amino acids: CASSQDAPQTSGNTIYF. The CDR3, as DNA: TGCGCCAGCAGCCAAGATGCCCCACAGACCTCTGGAAACACCATATATTTT.

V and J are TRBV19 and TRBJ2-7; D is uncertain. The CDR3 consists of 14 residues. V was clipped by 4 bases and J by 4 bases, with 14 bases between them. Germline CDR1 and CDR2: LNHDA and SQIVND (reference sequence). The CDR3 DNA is TGTGCCAGTAGTACCAGCCCGGGCCGATACGAGCAGTACTTC. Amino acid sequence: CASSTSPGRYEQYF.

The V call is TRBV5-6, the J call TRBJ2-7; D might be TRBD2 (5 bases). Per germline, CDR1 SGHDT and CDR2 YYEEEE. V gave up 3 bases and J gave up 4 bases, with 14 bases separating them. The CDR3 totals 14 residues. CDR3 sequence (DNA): TGTGCCAGCAGCTGGGGTGAGGGTGCTTACGAGCAGTACTTC. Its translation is CASSWGEGAYEQYF.

The CDR3 DNA follows: TGTGCCAGCAGTTACTCGGGACAGGGCTCGAGTGAGCAGTACGTC. Translated, it gives CASSYSGQGSSEQYV. The rearrangement joins TRBV27 to TRBJ2-7, with 9 bases lining up with TRBD1. CDR3 size: 15 residues. Trimming cost V 4 bases and J 7 bases; bases outside gene matches: 11. The germline CDR1 and CDR2 sequences are MNHEY and SMNVEV (reference sequence).

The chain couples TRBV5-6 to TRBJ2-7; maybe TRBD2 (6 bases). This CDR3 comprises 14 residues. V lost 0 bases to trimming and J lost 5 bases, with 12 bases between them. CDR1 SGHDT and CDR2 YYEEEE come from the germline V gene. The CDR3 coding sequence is TGTGCCAGCAGCTTGGGTGGGCCGGGGGACGAGCAGTACTTC. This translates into CASSLGGPGDEQYF.

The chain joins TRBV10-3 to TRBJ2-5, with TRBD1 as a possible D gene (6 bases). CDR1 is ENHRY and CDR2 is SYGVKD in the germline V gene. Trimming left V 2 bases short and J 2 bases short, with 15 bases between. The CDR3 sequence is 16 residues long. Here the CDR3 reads CAISEGPGTLQETQYF. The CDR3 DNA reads TGTGCCATCAGTGAGGGCCCTGGGACACTACAAGAGACCCAGTACTTC.

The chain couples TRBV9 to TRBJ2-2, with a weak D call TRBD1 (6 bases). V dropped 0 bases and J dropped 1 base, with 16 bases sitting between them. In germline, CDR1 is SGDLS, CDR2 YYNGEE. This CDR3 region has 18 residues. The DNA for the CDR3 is TGTGCCAGCAGCGTAGCCCGCAGGTCAGGGGAGAACACCGGGGAGCTGTTTTTT. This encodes CASSVARRSGENTGELFF.

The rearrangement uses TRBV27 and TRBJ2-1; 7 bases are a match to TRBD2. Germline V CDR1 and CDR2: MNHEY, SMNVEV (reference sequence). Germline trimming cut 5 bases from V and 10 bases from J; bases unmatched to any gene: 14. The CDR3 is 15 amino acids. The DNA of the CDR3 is TGTGCCAGCAGTCCCGAAAATAGCGGGCCCGTGGAGCAGTTCTTC. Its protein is CASSPENSGPVEQFF.

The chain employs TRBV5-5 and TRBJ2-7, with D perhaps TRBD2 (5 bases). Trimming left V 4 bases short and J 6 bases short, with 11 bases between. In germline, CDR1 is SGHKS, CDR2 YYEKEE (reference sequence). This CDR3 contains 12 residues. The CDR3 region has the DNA TGTGCCAGCAGCCGGGGAGATCTCGAGCAGTACGTC. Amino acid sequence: CASSRGDLEQYV.

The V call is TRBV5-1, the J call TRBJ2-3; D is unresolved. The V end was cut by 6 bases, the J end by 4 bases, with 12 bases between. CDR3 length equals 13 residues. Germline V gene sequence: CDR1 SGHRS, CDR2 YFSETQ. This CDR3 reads CASTRGYADTQYF. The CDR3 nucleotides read TGCGCCAGCACCCGCGGCTACGCAGATACGCAGTATTTT. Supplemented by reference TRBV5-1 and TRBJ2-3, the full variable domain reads KAGVTQTPRYLIKTRGQQVTLSCSPISGHRSVSWYQQTPGQGLQFLFEYFSETQRNKGNFPGRFSGRQFSNSRSEMNVSTLELGDSALYLCASTRGYADTQYFGPGTRLTVL.

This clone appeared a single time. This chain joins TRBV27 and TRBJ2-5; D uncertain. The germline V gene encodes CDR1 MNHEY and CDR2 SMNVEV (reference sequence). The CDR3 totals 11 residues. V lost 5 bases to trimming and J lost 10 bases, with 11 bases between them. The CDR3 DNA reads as TGTGCCAGCAGTCTTTCATGGGGCCAGTACTTC. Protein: CASSLSWGQYF.

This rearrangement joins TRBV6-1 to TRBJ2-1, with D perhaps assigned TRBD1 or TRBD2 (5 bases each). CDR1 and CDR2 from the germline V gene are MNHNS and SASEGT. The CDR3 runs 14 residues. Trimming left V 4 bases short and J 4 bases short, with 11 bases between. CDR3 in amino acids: CASSARDEYNEQFF. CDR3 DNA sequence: TGTGCCAGCAGTGCCCGGGACGAATACAATGAGCAGTTCTTC.

For the CDR3, the DNA is TGTGCCAGCAGTTCATGGGAGGGGGATAATGAGCAGTTCTTC. It specifies CASSSWEGDNEQFF. V and J are TRBV28 and TRBJ2-1; tentatively, D is TRBD2 (7 bases). The CDR3 spans 14 residues. In germline, CDR1 is MDHEN, CDR2 SYDVKM. V shed 4 bases and J shed 7 bases, with 14 bases lying between them.

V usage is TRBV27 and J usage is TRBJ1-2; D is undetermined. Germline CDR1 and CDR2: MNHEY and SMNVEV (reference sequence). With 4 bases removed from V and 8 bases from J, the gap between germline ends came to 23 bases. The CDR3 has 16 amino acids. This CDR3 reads CASSSPANTGGGGYTF. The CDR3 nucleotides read TGTGCCAGCAGTTCCCCGGCCAACACGGGCGGTGGGGGCTACACCTTC.

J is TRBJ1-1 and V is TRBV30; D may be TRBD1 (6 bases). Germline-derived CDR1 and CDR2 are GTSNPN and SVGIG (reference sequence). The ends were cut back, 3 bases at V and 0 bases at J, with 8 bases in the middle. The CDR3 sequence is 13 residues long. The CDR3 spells CAWRTGMNTEAFF. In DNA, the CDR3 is TGTGCCTGGAGGACAGGAATGAACACTGAAGCTTTCTTT.

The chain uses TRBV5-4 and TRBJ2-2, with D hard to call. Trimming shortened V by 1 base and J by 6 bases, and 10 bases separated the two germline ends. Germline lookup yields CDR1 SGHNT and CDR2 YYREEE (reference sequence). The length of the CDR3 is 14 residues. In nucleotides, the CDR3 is TGTGCCAGCAGCTTGCCACTAAGGTCCGGGGAGCTGTTTTTT. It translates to CASSLPLRSGELFF.

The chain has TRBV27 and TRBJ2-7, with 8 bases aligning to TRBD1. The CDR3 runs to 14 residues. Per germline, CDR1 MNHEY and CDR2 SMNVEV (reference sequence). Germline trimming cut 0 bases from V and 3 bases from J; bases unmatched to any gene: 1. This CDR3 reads CASSLSQGVYEQYF. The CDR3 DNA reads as TGTGCCAGCAGTTTATCACAGGGGGTCTACGAGCAGTACTTC.

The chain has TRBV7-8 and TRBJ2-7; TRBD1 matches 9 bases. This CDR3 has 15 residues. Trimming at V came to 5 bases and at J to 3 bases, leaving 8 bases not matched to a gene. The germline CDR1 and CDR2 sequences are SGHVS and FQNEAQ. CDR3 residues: CASSIPGQGRYEQYF. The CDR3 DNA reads TGTGCCAGCAGCATTCCGGGACAGGGTCGCTACGAGCAGTACTTC.